Below, 28 T cell receptor beta chains from the same sample are listed, as sequenced in a study of neurological immune-mediated disorders. TCRdb analysed the 5' RACE reads with MiXCR anew, one entry per CDR3 protein. This sample has tens of thousands of distinct CDR3 sequences; 15% to 20% occur once, and the top ten carry approximately 15%. The sample was PBMCs. These receptors were obtained from a middle-aged woman in good health.

This sequence joins TRBV6-1 and TRBJ1-6; no reliable D call. From germline, CDR1 is MNHNS and CDR2 SASEGT. The length of the CDR3 is 15 residues. The ends were cut back, 5 bases at V and 9 bases at J, with 17 bases in the middle. The CDR3 region has the DNA TGTGCCAGCAGTACGGGCGACACCCTGTCTTCACCCCTCCACTTT. It encodes CASSTGDTLSSPLHF.

This clonotype came up many times. J is TRBJ2-2 and V is TRBV4-3; D is possibly TRBD2 (7 bases). Deletions cut 4 bases from V and 7 bases from J, with 16 bases between. There are 15 residues in the CDR3. Germline CDR1 LGHNA, CDR2 YSLEER. The CDR3 DNA is TGCGCCAGCAGCCGTCGGGGGGCTGGGGTCGGGGAGCTGTTTTTT. This gives the protein CASSRRGAGVGELFF.

This clonotype was seen many times. The rearrangement uses TRBV10-3 and TRBJ2-1; tentatively, D is TRBD1 or TRBD2 (6 bases each). The CDR3 contains 14 residues. Germline V gene lookup returns CDR1 ENHRY and CDR2 SYGVKD. Trimming left V 3 bases short and J 4 bases short, with 10 bases between. CDR3 DNA: TGTGCCATCAGTGACCTAGGGGGGTACAATGAGCAGTTCTTC. Amino acids: CAISDLGGYNEQFF.

This clonotype came up many times. The J gene is TRBJ1-2, the V gene TRBV7-9; 11 positions agree with TRBD1. V shed 5 bases and J 6 bases; nucleotides not matched to a gene: 8. The CDR3 sequence is 15 residues long. CDR1 and CDR2 from the germline V gene are SEHNR and FQNEAQ (reference sequence). CDR3 region: CASSPRDRGIDGYTF. The DNA of the CDR3 is TGTGCCAGCAGCCCCCGGGACAGGGGGATAGATGGCTACACCTTC. The variable domain in full, completed from reference TRBV7-9 and TRBJ1-2, reads DTGVSQNPRHKITKRGQNVTFRCDPISEHNRLYWYRQTLGQGPEFLTYFQNEAQLEKSRLLSDRFSAERPKGSFSTLEIQRTEQGDSAMYLCASSPRDRGIDGYTFGSGTRLTVV.

In this sample, this clonotype turned up a few times. The gene calls are TRBV12-3 or TRBV12-4 and TRBJ2-1; possible D gene TRBD2, 5 bases. This CDR3 is 11 amino acids long. V was pared by 5 bases and J by 9 bases, with 8 bases between. CDR3 coding DNA: TGTGCCAGCAGTATGGGGAGTGAGCAGTTCTTC. Its translation is CASSMGSEQFF.

Worth noting for this clonotype: With a much larger clone just one base away, this may be a read error. In DNA form, the CDR3 reads TGTGCCAGCAGGATACAGGTTGAAGATACGCAGTATTTT. Encoded protein: CASRIQVEDTQYF. V gene TRBV28 combines with J gene TRBJ2-3, with D possibly matching TRBD1 (5 bases). CDR3 length: 13 amino acids. The V end was cut by 6 bases, the J end by 5 bases, with 12 bases between. The germline V gene has CDR1 MDHEN and CDR2 SYDVKM.

Many counts were recorded for this clonotype. The chain has TRBV5-1 and TRBJ1-2, with TRBD1 matching over 7 bases. Germline V gene sequence: CDR1 SGHRS, CDR2 YFSETQ. The CDR3 totals 15 residues. Trimming cost V 4 bases and J 5 bases; bases outside gene matches: 11. Written as DNA, the CDR3 is TGCGCCAGCAGCGCGGGGACAGTAGAACTTTATGGCTACACCTTC. This sequence encodes CASSAGTVELYGYTF.

This sequence joins TRBV15 and TRBJ2-7; no firm D call. V was cut by 6 bases and J by 0 bases, with 18 bases left in between. This CDR3 is 16 amino acids long. Looked up from germline, CDR1 is LNHNV and CDR2 is YYDKDF (reference sequence). This chain's CDR3 is CATSRAKRVISYEQYF. As DNA, the CDR3 is TGTGCCACCAGTAGGGCCAAACGGGTGATCTCCTACGAGCAGTACTTC.

The chain combines TRBV10-3 with TRBJ2-1; 10 bases are shared with TRBD2. There are 16 residues in the CDR3. Germline trimming cut 9 bases from V and 5 bases from J; bases unmatched to any gene: 13. Per germline, CDR1 ENHRY and CDR2 SYGVKD. In DNA, the CDR3 is TGTGCCATTAGTTTCCTTGGGACTAGCGTCGACAATGAGCAGTTCTTC. Translating it yields CAISFLGTSVDNEQFF.

This clonotype was observed at least ten times. The rearrangement joins TRBV7-2 to TRBJ1-5, with TRBD1 matching 7 bases. The germline CDR1 and CDR2 sequences are SGHTA and FQGNSA. V dropped 1 base and J dropped 7; count of bases not matched to a gene: 22. This CDR3 region has 20 residues. CDR3 residues: CASSLEIWPHRGGGGQPQHF. For the CDR3, the DNA is TGTGCCAGCAGCTTAGAAATTTGGCCCCACAGGGGTGGGGGGGGCCAGCCCCAGCATTTT.

At least ten counts were recorded for this clonotype. The chain is built from TRBV7-2 and TRBJ1-1; 7 nucleotides agree with TRBD1. The CDR3 runs 15 residues. Germline V gives CDR1 SGHTA, CDR2 FQGNSA. The V gene end was trimmed by 0 bases and the J gene end by 6 bases; junction bases not matched to a gene: 7. The CDR3 nucleotides read TGTGCCAGCAGCTTAGCGAAAGGGGGCATCGCTGAAGCTTTCTTT. It encodes CASSLAKGGIAEAFF.

The table lists this clonotype with many counts. This chain links TRBV20-1 with TRBJ2-3; D may match TRBD1 or TRBD2 (6 bases each). The CDR3 runs 14 residues. V shed 0 bases and J shed 10 bases, with 17 bases lying between them. Germline V CDR1 and CDR2: DFQATT, SNEGSKA (reference sequence). The CDR3, as DNA: TGCAGTGCTAGAGATAACGGCAGGGGAGGAGCGCAGTATTTT. It specifies CSARDNGRGGAQYF.

This clonotype was seen many times. V usage is TRBV12-3 or TRBV12-4 and J usage is TRBJ2-7; D is perhaps TRBD1 (5 bases). Trimming cost V 7 bases and J 2 bases, with 18 bases left between them. The CDR3 extends over 15 amino acids. DNA of the CDR3: TGTGCCAGCACTCTGGGGTCTGACAGAACCTACGAGCAGTACTTC. Protein sequence: CASTLGSDRTYEQYF.

This clonotype has only a few counts. The rearrangement links TRBV5-1 to TRBJ1-1; 10 bases map to TRBD1. The CDR3 length is 16 residues. Germline loops: CDR1 SGHRS, CDR2 YFSETQ. The junction had 2 bases not matched to a gene; V was cut back by 0 bases and J by 0 bases. The CDR3: CASSLAGTGVNTEAFF. The CDR3 bases are TGCGCCAGCAGCTTGGCGGGGACAGGGGTGAACACTGAAGCTTTCTTT.

V is TRBV5-1 and J is TRBJ1-2; no clear D. Trimming shortened V by 0 bases and J by 10 bases, and 16 bases separated the two germline ends. There are 14 residues in the CDR3. The germline CDR1 and CDR2 sequences are SGHRS and YFSETQ. The CDR3 sequence is CASSLAQDWQTYTF. CDR3 nucleotides: TGCGCCAGCAGCTTGGCCCAGGATTGGCAGACCTACACCTTC.

This clonotype was found many times. V gene TRBV6-1 combines with J gene TRBJ2-7, with TRBD2 identical over 7 bases. V lost 6 bases to trimming and J lost 1 base; unmatched junction nucleotides: 9. Per germline, CDR1 MNHNS and CDR2 SASEGT. The CDR3 spans 15 residues. The CDR3 DNA reads TGTGCCAGCAGCCGCCTGGCGGGGGATTCCTACGAGCAGTACGTC. It encodes CASSRLAGDSYEQYV.

This clonotype came up many times. V usage is TRBV29-1 and J usage is TRBJ1-4; weak D call: TRBD1 (6 bases). CDR3 length equals 14 residues. Germline V CDR1 and CDR2: SQVTM, ANQGSEA. Trimming cost V 1 base and J 6 bases, with 12 bases left between them. CDR3 bases: TGCAGCGTTGAAGGGGACAAGTCGGATGAAAAACTGTTTTTT. It encodes CSVEGDKSDEKLFF.

This clonotype has ten or more counts. The chain carries TRBV3-1 and TRBJ2-3, with no clear D. This CDR3 contains 11 residues. Per the germline V gene, CDR1 is LGHDT and CDR2 is YNNKEL (reference sequence). The V end lost 0 bases, the J end lost 9 bases, and 4 bases lay between the germline ends. The CDR3 region has the DNA TGTGCCAGCAGCCAAGAGAGAACGCAGTATTTT. Translating gives CASSQERTQYF.

The CDR3, as DNA: TGCAGTGCTAGGGGAGACAGCTTACAAGCTTTCTTT. Its protein product is CSARGDSLQAFF. V and J are TRBV20-1 and TRBJ1-1, with D possibly being TRBD1 (5 bases). CDR3 length: 12 residues. V was shortened by 3 bases and J by 9 bases, with 14 bases between the two germline ends. Germline V gene lookup returns CDR1 DFQATT and CDR2 SNEGSKA (reference sequence).

This clonotype was found many times. The CDR3 bases are TGTGCCAGCAATCCCGACAGGGACAGTCTCTACGAGCAGTACTTC. Encoded protein: CASNPDRDSLYEQYF. This rearrangement joins TRBV6-2 or TRBV6-3 to TRBJ2-7; TRBD1 matches at 7 bases. The CDR3 runs 15 residues. Germline values: CDR1 MNHEY, CDR2 SVGEGT. V shed 7 bases, J shed 3 bases, and the junction held 12 bases outside the gene matches.

This clonotype was picked up many times. J is TRBJ2-2 and V is TRBV12-3 or TRBV12-4; D possibly uses TRBD1 or TRBD2 (6 bases each). This CDR3 contains 14 residues. V was pared by 8 bases and J by 4 bases, with 14 bases between. CDR3 DNA: TGTGCCAGCTCCCACGGGGGCATCACCGGGGAGCTGTTTTTT. Translating it yields CASSHGGITGELFF.

This clonotype is medium-sized (0.01 to 0.1%) in the sample. The chain carries TRBV5-1 and TRBJ2-3; no reliable D call. The germline CDR1 and CDR2 sequences are SGHRS and YFSETQ. Trimming pared 3 bases from V and 5 bases from J, leaving 7 bases between. This CDR3 is 12 amino acids long. CDR3: CASSSVGDTQYF. The CDR3 nucleotides are TGCGCCAGCAGCTCCGTCGGAGATACGCAGTATTTT. The full variable domain, completed using reference TRBV5-1 and TRBJ2-3, is KAGVTQTPRYLIKTRGQQVTLSCSPISGHRSVSWYQQTPGQGLQFLFEYFSETQRNKGNFPGRFSGRQFSNSRSEMNVSTLELGDSALYLCASSSVGDTQYFGPGTRLTVL.

This clonotype was picked up many times. The chain combines TRBV7-2 with TRBJ2-1; 11 bases agree with TRBD2. Unmatched junction bases numbered 9, after V lost 1 base and J lost 10 bases. This CDR3 has 16 residues. Germline V gene lookup returns CDR1 SGHTA and CDR2 FQGNSA. For the CDR3, the DNA is TGTGCCAGCAGCTTAGACTATAGCGGGGGGGCTCGGGAGCAGTTCTTC. Encoded protein: CASSLDYSGGAREQFF.

At least ten counts were recorded for this clonotype. The CDR3 bases are TGTGCCAGCAGTTACGGACAGGCGGCCAAAAACATTCAGTACTTC. Protein: CASSYGQAAKNIQYF. V usage is TRBV6-2 or TRBV6-3 and J usage is TRBJ2-4; 7 bases agree with TRBD1. Germline-derived CDR1 and CDR2 are MNHEY and SVGEGT. With 2 bases clipped from V and 1 base from J, the junction kept 2 bases outside the gene matches. The length of the CDR3 is 15 residues.

In this sample, this clonotype turned up many times. The CDR3 DNA follows: TGTGCCACCAGCAGAGATCAGGGCGGGGGGCCAGATACGCAGTATTTT. This gives the protein CATSRDQGGGPDTQYF. V and J are TRBV15 and TRBJ2-3; 8 bases map to TRBD2. Per the germline V gene, CDR1 is LNHNV and CDR2 is YYDKDF (reference sequence). J lost 4 bases, V lost 0 bases, and 6 bases had no gene match. This CDR3 region has 16 residues.

V and J are TRBV6-2 or TRBV6-3 and TRBJ2-5, with a tentative D call TRBD2 (6 bases). CDR1 and CDR2 from the germline V gene are MNHEY and SVGEGT. The CDR3 length is 14 residues. The V gene lost 8 bases and the J gene lost 3 bases, with 16 bases spanning the gap. CDR3 sequence reads: CASVKGGEEETQYF. CDR3 nucleotides: TGTGCCAGCGTAAAGGGCGGGGAGGAAGAGACCCAGTACTTC.

This clonotype was observed many times. Written as DNA, the CDR3 is TGTGCCAGCAGCTTAGTCGGGGCTAGCGGGTATTACAATGAGCAGTTCTTC. This translates into CASSLVGASGYYNEQFF. V usage is TRBV7-2 and J usage is TRBJ2-1; 8 bases match TRBD2. Trimming at V came to 1 base and at J to 4 bases, leaving 9 bases not matched to a gene. The CDR3 totals 17 residues. CDR1 and CDR2 from the germline V gene are SGHTA and FQGNSA.

This clonotype came up many times. The V gene is TRBV27, the J gene TRBJ2-1; 7 nucleotides match TRBD1. Germline assignment: CDR1 MNHEY and CDR2 SMNVEV (reference sequence). Trimming cost V 6 bases and J 7 bases; bases outside gene matches: 9. The CDR3 length is 14 residues. This CDR3 reads CASSPDRRGNEQFF. The DNA for the CDR3 is TGTGCCAGCAGCCCGGACAGGCGAGGGAATGAGCAGTTCTTC.